This record concerns one T cell receptor (beta chain) sequence. This sample is drawn from a study of CD8+CD57+ T cells in acquired aplastic anemia. The template for TCR beta VDJ and CDR3 sequence profiling was genomic DNA. Using its own MiXCR run on the reads, TCRdb lists one record per CDR3 protein. The data show over 150,000 distinct CDR3 sequences, with less than 65% seen just once and about 42% held by the top ten. The authors sequenced patients whose flow cytometry had shown CD8+CD57+ cell expansion. The sequence derives from a human donor with aplastic anemia. Sequences were obtained from sorted CD4+, CD8+, or CD8+CD57+ T cells (not recorded which) from PBMCs.

CDR3 DNA sequence: TGCGCCAGCAGCCAATCAGGACAGGTCGGAGAGACCCAGTACTTC. Translated, it gives CASSQSGQVGETQYF. The chain combines TRBV4-3 with TRBJ2-5; 7 bases agree with TRBD1. CDR1 is LGHNA, CDR2 YSLEER, per germline. Trimming took 2 bases from V and 4 from J; bases not matched to a gene: 7. The CDR3 spans 15 residues.